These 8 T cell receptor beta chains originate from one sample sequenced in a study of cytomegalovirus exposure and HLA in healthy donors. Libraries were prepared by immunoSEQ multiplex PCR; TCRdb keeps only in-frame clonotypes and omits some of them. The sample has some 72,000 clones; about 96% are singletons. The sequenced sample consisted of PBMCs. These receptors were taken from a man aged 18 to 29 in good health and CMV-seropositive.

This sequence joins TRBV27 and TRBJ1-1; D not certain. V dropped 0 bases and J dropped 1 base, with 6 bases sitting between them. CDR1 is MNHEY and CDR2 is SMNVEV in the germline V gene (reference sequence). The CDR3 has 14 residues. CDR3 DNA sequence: TGTGCCAGCAGTTTATCGGTACAGAACACTGAAGCTTTCTTT. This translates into CASSLSVQNTEAFF.

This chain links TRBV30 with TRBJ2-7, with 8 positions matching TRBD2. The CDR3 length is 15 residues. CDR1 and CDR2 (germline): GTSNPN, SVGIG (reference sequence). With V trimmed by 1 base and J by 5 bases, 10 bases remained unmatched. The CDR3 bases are TGTGCCTGGAGTGAGACTAGCGTGCTATCAAACGAGCAGTACTTC. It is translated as CAWSETSVLSNEQYF.

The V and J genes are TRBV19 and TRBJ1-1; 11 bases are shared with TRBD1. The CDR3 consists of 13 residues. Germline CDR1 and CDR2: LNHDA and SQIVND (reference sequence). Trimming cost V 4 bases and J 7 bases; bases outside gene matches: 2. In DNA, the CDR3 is TGTGCCAGTAGTAAGGACAGGGGGCGTGAAGCTTTCTTT. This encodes CASSKDRGREAFF.

The CDR3 loop is CSVELARKQYF. The CDR3 DNA reads as TGCAGCGTTGAACTAGCGCGGAAGCAGTATTTT. The V gene is TRBV29-1, the J gene TRBJ2-3; D is possibly TRBD2 (6 bases). The CDR3 spans 11 residues. Trimming removed 2 bases at V and 11 bases at J, with 11 bases between. Germline CDR1 and CDR2: SQVTM and ANQGSEA.

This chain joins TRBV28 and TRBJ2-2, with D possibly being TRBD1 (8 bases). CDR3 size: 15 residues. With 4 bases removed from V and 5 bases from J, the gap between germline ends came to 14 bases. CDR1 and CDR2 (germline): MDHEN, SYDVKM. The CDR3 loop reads CASSSQGEGTGELFF. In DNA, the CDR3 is TGTGCCAGCAGTTCACAGGGGGAGGGTACCGGGGAGCTGTTTTTT.

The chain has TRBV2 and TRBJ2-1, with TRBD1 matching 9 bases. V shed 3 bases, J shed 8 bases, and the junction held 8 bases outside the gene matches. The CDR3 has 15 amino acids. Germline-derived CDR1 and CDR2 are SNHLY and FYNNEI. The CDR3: CASSDLDRGDDEQFF. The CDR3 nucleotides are TGTGCCAGCAGTGACCTAGACAGGGGGGATGATGAGCAGTTCTTC.

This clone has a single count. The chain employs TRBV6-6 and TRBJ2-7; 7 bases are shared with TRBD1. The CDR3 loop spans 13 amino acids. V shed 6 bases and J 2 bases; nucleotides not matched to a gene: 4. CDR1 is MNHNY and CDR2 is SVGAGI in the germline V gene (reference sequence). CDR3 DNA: TGTGCCAGCAGGACAGGGTTGGCCTACGAGCAGTACTTC. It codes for CASRTGLAYEQYF.

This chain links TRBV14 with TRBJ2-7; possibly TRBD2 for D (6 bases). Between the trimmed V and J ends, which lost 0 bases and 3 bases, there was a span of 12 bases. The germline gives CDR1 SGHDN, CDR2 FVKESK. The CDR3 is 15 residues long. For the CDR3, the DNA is TGTGCCAGCAGCCAAGATTGGCGGGGCTACTACGAGCAGTACTTC. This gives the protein CASSQDWRGYYEQYF.